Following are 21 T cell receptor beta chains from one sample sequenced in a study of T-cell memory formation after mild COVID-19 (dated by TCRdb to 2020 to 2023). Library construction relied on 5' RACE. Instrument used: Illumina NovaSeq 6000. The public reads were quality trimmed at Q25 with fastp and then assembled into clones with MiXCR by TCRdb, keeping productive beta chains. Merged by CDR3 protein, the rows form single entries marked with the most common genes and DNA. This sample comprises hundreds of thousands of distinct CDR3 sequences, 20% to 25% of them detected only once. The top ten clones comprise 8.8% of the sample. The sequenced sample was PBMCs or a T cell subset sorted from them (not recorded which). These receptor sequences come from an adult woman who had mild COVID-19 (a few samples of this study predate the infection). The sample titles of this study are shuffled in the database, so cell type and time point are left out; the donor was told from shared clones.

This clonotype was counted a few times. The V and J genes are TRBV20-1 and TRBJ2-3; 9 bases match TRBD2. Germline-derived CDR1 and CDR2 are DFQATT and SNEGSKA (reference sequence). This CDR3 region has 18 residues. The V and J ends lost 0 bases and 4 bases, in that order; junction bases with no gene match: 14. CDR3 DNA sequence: TGCAGTGCTAGAGATCCCTCGGGGCGGGAGGGCCCGGCAGATACGCAGTATTTT. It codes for CSARDPSGREGPADTQYF.

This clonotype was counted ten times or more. CDR3 loop: CASSVRDSNTGELFF. CDR3 DNA sequence: TGTGCCAGCAGCGTTCGGGACAGTAACACCGGGGAGCTGTTTTTT. The gene calls are TRBV7-8 and TRBJ2-2; 7 bases line up with TRBD1. Germline trimming cut 5 bases from V and 2 bases from J; bases unmatched to any gene: 5. The CDR3 is 15 residues long. The germline V gene encodes CDR1 SGHVS and CDR2 FQNEAQ.

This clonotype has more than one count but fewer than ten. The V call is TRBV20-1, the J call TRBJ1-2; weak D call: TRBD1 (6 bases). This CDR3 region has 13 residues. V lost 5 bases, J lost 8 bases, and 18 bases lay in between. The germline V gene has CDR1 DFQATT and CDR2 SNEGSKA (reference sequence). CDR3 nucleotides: TGCAGTGCTTACCAGGGGCAGGGGCGCGGCTACACCTTC. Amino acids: CSAYQGQGRGYTF.

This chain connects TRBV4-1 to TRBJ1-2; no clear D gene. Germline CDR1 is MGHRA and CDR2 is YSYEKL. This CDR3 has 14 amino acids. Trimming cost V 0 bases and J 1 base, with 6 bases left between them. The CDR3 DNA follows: TGCGCCAGCAGCCAAGACAGGTATAACTATGGCTACACCTTC. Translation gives CASSQDRYNYGYTF.

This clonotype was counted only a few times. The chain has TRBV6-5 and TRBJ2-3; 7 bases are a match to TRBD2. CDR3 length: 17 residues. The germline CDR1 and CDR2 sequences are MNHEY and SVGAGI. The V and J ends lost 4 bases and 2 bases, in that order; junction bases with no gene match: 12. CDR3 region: CASSSRKLAGLTDTQYF. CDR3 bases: TGTGCCAGCAGTTCCCGGAAATTAGCGGGTCTCACAGATACGCAGTATTTT.

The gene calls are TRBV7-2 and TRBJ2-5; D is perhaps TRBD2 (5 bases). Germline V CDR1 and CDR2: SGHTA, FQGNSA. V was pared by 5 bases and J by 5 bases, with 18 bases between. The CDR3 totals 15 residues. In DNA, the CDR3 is TGTGCCAGCAGCCCATCGTCGCGGGTTCGGGAGACCCAGTACTTC. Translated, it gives CASSPSSRVRETQYF.

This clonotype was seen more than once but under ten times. The CDR3 DNA reads as TGTGCCAGCAGCACCGGACTAGGCTACGAGCAGTACTTC. It yields the protein CASSTGLGYEQYF. This chain uses TRBV5-4 with TRBJ2-7; 7 bases match TRBD2. Per the germline V gene, CDR1 is SGHNT and CDR2 is YYREEE (reference sequence). The trim removed 4 bases at V and 3 bases at J, leaving 4 bases unmatched. The CDR3 has 13 residues. Full variable domain (remainder filled in from reference TRBV5-4 and TRBJ2-7): ETGVTQSPTHLIKTRGQQVTLRCSSQSGHNTVSWYQQALGQGPQFIFQYYREEENGRGNFPPRFSGLQFPNYSSELNVNALELDDSALYLCASSTGLGYEQYFGPGTRLTVT.

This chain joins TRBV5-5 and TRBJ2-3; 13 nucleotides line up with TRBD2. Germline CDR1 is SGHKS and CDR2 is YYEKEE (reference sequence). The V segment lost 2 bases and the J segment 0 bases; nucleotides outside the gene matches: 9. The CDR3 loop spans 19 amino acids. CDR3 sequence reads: CASSFLGLAGEASTDTQYF. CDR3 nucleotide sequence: TGTGCCAGCAGCTTCTTAGGACTAGCGGGGGAAGCTAGCACAGATACGCAGTATTTT.

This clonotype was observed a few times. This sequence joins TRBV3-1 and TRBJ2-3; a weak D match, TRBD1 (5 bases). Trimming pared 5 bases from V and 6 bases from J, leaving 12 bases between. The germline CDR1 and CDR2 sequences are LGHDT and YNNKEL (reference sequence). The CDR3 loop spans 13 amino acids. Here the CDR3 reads CASSTGSPDTQYF. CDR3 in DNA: TGTGCCAGCAGCACAGGATCCCCTGATACGCAGTATTTT.

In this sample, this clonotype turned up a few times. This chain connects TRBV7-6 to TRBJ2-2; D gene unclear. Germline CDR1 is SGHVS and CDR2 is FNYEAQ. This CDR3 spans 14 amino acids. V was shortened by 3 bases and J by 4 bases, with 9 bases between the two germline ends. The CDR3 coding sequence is TGTGCCAGCAGCTTTGGAACGGGCACCGGGGAGCTGTTTTTT. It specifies CASSFGTGTGELFF.

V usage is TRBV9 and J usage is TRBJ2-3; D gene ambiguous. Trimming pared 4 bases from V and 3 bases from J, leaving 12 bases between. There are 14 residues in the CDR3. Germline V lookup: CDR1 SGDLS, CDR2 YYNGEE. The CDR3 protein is CASSPWARTDTQYF. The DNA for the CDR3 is TGTGCCAGCAGCCCCTGGGCTAGGACAGATACGCAGTATTTT.

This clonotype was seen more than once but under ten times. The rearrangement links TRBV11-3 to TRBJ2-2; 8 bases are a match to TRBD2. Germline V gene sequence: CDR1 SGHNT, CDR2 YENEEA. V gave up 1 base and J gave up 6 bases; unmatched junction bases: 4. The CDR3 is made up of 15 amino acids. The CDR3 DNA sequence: TGTGCCAGCAGCTTAGCAGCGGGAGTTTCCGGGGAGCTGTTTTTT. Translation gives CASSLAAGVSGELFF.

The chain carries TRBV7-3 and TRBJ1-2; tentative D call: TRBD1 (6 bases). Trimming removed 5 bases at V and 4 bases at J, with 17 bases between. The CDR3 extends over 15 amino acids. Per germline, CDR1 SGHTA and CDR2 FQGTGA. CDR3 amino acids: CASSEGDTAGYGYTF. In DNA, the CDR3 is TGTGCCAGCAGCGAGGGGGACACCGCCGGCTATGGCTACACCTTC. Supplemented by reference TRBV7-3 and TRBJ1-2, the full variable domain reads GAGVSQTPSNKVTEKGKYVELRCDPISGHTALYWYRQSLGQGPEFLIYFQGTGAADDSGLPNDRFFAVRPEGSVSTLKIQRTERGDSAVYLCASSEGDTAGYGYTFGSGTRLTVV.

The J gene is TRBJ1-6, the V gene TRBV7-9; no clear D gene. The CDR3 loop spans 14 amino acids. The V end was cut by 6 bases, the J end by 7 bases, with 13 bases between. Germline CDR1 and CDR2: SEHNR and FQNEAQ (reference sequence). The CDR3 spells CASRSDGVNSPLHF. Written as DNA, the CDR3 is TGTGCCAGCAGATCAGACGGAGTAAATTCACCCCTCCACTTT. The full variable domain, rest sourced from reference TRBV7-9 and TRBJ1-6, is DTGVSQNPRHKITKRGQNVTFRCDPISEHNRLYWYRQTLGQGPEFLTYFQNEAQLEKSRLLSDRFSAERPKGSFSTLEIQRTEQGDSAMYLCASRSDGVNSPLHFGNGTRLTVT.

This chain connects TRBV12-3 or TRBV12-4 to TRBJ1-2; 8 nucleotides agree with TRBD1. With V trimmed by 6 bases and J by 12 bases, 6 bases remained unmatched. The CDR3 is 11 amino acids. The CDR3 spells CASRGQVINTF. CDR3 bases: TGTGCCAGCAGGGGACAGGTCATCAACACCTTC.

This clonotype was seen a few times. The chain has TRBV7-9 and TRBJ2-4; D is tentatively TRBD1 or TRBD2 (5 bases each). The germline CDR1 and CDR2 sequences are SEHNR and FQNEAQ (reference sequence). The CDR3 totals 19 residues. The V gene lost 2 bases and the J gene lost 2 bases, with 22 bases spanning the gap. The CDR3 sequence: CASSLFRGVESATKNIQYF. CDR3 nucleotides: TGTGCCAGCAGCTTATTCCGGGGCGTAGAATCAGCAACCAAAAACATTCAGTACTTC.

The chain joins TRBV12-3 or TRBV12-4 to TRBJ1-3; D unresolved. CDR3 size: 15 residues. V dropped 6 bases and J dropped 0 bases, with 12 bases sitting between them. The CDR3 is CASRYGFDSGNTIYF. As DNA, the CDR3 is TGTGCCAGCAGATACGGATTTGACTCTGGAAACACCATATATTTT.

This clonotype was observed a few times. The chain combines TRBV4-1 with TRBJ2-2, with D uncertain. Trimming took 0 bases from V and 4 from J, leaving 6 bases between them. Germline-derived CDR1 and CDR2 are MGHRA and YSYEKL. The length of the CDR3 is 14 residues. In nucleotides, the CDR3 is TGCGCCAGCAGCCAAGATTGGACCACCGGGGAGCTGTTTTTT. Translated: CASSQDWTTGELFF.

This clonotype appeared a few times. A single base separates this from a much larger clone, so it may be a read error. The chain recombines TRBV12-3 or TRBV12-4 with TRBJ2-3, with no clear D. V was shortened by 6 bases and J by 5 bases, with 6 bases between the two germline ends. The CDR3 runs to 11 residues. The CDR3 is CASSSVDTQYF. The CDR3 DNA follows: TGTGCCAGCAGCTCCGTAGATACGCAGTATTTT.

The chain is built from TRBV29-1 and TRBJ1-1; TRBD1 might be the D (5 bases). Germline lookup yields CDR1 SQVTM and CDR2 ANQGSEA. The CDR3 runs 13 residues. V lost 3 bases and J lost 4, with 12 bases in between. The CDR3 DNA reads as TGCAGCGTTGATGTAGCCGGGACCACTGAAGCTTTCTTT. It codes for CSVDVAGTTEAFF.

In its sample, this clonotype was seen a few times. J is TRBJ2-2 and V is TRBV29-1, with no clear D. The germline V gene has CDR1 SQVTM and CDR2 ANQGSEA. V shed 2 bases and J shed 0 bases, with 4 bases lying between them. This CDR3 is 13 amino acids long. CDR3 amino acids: CSVEHPNTGELFF. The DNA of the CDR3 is TGCAGCGTTGAACACCCGAACACCGGGGAGCTGTTTTTT.